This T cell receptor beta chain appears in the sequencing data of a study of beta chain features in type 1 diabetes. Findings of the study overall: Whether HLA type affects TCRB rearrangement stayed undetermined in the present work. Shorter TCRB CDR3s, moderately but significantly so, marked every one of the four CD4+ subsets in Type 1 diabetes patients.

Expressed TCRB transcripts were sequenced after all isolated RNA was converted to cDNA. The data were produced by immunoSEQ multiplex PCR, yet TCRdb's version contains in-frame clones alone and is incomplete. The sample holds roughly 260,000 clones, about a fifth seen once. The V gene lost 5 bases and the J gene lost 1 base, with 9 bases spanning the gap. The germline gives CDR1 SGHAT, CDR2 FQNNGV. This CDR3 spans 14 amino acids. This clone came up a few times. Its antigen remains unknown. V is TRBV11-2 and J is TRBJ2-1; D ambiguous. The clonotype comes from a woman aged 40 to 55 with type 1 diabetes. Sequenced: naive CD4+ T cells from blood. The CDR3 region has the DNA TGTGCCAGCAGCCCCCCTACGTCCTACAATGAGCAGTTCTTC. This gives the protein CASSPPTSYNEQFF. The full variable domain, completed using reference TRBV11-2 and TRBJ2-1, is EAGVAQSPRYKIIEKRQSVAFWCNPISGHATLYWYQQILGQGPKLLIQFQNNGVVDDSQLPKDRFSAERLKGVDSTLKIQPAKLEDSAVYLCASSPPTSYNEQFFGPGTRLTVL.